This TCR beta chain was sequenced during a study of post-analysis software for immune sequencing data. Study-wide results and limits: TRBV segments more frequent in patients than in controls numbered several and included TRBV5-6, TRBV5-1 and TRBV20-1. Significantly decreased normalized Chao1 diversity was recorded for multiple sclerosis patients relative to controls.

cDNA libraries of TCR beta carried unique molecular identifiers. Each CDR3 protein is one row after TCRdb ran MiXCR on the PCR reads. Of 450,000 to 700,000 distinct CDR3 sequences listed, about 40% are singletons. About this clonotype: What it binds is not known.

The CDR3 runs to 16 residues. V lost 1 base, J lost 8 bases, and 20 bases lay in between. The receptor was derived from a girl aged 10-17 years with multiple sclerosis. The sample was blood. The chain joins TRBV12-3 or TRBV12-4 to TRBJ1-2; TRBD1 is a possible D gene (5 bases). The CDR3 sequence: CASSLGGDAARKGYTF. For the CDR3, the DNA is TGTGCCAGCAGTTTAGGGGGGGACGCTGCAAGGAAAGGCTACACCTTC.